This T cell receptor beta chain was recorded in a study of identical twins. Germline lookup yields CDR1 SGDLS and CDR2 YYNGEE. V shed 0 bases and J 12 bases; nucleotides not matched to a gene: 7. The CDR3 length is 14 residues. MiXCR, applied by TCRdb to the 5' RACE reads, yields one record per CDR3 protein. The data contain roughly 500,000 distinct CDR3 sequences, less than 25% of them singletons. The sample holds a few counts of this clonotype. This same sample was also taken into another study, of T cells expressing NK-cell markers. This second report adds: In a few donors, dominant clonotypes made up about 25-65% of CD3+CD56-NKG2C+ cells.

This sequence was found in a woman younger than 35 in good health. The chain couples TRBV9 to TRBJ2-1, with 9 bases that match TRBD1. Input material: CD4+ T cells sorted from blood. This chain's CDR3 is CASSVDRGRNGQFF. Written as DNA, the CDR3 is TGTGCCAGCAGCGTAGACAGGGGGCGTAACGGGCAGTTCTTC.